These 24 T cell receptor beta chains were all obtained from the same sample, sequenced in a study of blood T cell repertoires in COVID-19. The data were produced by immunoSEQ multiplex PCR, yet TCRdb's version contains in-frame clones alone and is incomplete. The sample shows approximately 280,000 clones, 86% of them seen only once. The sample consisted of PBMCs or T cells enriched from blood (not recorded which). Every receptor here comes from a woman between 18 and 29 years old who had recovered from COVID-19.

The rearrangement joins TRBV2 to TRBJ2-3, with D unresolved. Germline V CDR1 and CDR2: SNHLY, FYNNEI. Trimming stripped 8 bases from V and 14 bases from J, with 20 bases between. The CDR3 is 12 amino acids. The chain's CDR3 is CASGSDSQGRYF. In DNA form, the CDR3 reads TGTGCCAGCGGGTCTGACTCTCAAGGCAGGTATTTT.

The chain couples TRBV7-9 to TRBJ2-7; no definite D call. The length of the CDR3 is 15 residues. Trimming removed 5 bases from V and 2 bases from J, with 16 bases in between. Germline V CDR1 and CDR2: SEHNR, FQNEAQ (reference sequence). CDR3: CASSPTLRVPYEQYF. The CDR3 region has the DNA TGTGCCAGCAGCCCTACCCTCCGGGTCCCCTACGAGCAGTACTTC.

The chain combines TRBV4-1 with TRBJ1-4; 8 nucleotides agree with TRBD1. This CDR3 has 16 residues. V lost 1 base and J lost 3; bases outside the gene matches: 4. Germline loops: CDR1 MGHRA, CDR2 YSYEKL. The CDR3 sequence is CASSQGTGRSNEKLFF. CDR3 nucleotides: TGCGCCAGCAGCCAAGGGACAGGGAGGTCTAATGAAAAACTGTTTTTT.

In DNA, the CDR3 is TGCGCCAGCAGTAGAAGGACAGGGCCCGAGCAGTACTTC. As protein: CASSRRTGPEQYF. This chain connects TRBV5-1 to TRBJ2-7, with 8 bases aligning to TRBD1. Losses at the gene ends were 5 bases for V and 6 bases for J; bases not matched to a gene: 7. The germline V gene encodes CDR1 SGHRS and CDR2 YFSETQ. This CDR3 is 13 amino acids long.

The chain joins TRBV6-5 to TRBJ1-1; D remains ambiguous. Germline loops: CDR1 MNHEY, CDR2 SVGAGI. The CDR3 loop spans 12 amino acids. V was shortened by 6 bases and J by 2 bases, with 7 bases between the two germline ends. The CDR3 reads CASSRTNTEAFF. In DNA, the CDR3 is TGTGCCAGCAGCCGGACTAACACTGAAGCTTTCTTT.

This clone has a single count. This chain links TRBV7-9 with TRBJ2-7; 11 bases are shared with TRBD2. The CDR3 sequence is 18 residues long. Trimming removed 0 bases from V and 5 bases from J; junction bases left unmatched: 12. Germline V gives CDR1 SEHNR, CDR2 FQNEAQ (reference sequence). The CDR3 bases are TGTGCCAGCAGCTTAGCTCCCGGACTAGCGGGTTCGGGGCACGAGCAGTACTTC. Translated: CASSLAPGLAGSGHEQYF.

The chain recombines TRBV7-9 with TRBJ2-1; a weak D match, TRBD1 (6 bases). Germline V gene data show CDR1 as SEHNR and CDR2 as FQNEAQ (reference sequence). Trimming pared 5 bases from V and 8 bases from J, leaving 13 bases between. This CDR3 has 13 amino acids. The CDR3 DNA follows: TGTGCCAGCAGCCGACTTTCAGGGGATGAGCAGTTCTTC. Translating gives CASSRLSGDEQFF.

The chain links TRBV7-9 to TRBJ2-3, with TRBD2 matching over 7 bases. V dropped 1 base and J dropped 6; count of bases not matched to a gene: 10. Germline V gene lookup returns CDR1 SEHNR and CDR2 FQNEAQ (reference sequence). The CDR3 is 16 residues long. CDR3 bases: TGTGCCAGCAGCTTAGATCGACTAGCTGGGTCCGATACGCAGTATTTT. It encodes CASSLDRLAGSDTQYF.

The V and J genes are TRBV11-3 and TRBJ2-5; 8 nucleotides line up with TRBD1. The CDR3 contains 16 residues. Germline CDR1 reads SGHNT; CDR2 reads YENEEA. The ends lost 2 bases at V and 5 bases at J; junction bases unmatched: 10. Written as DNA, the CDR3 is TGTGCCAGCAGCTTAATGATCGGACAGGGTACGGAGACCCAGTACTTC. Its translation is CASSLMIGQGTETQYF.

The CDR3 nucleotides read TGCGCCAGCAGCCAAGAGCGGAATGCTAATGAAAAACTGTTTTTT. Amino acid sequence: CASSQERNANEKLFF. The chain has TRBV4-3 and TRBJ1-4, with unresolved D. The germline V and J ends were trimmed by 0 bases and 3 bases, with 8 bases remaining between them. Germline V gives CDR1 LGHNA, CDR2 YSLEER. CDR3 length: 15 amino acids.

The V and J genes are TRBV5-8 and TRBJ1-5, with D perhaps TRBD1 (6 bases). The V gene's germline CDR1 is SGHTS and CDR2 YDEGEE. The CDR3 contains 17 residues. V was trimmed by 0 bases and J by 0 bases, leaving 13 bases between them. The CDR3 reads CASSLERGGTSNQPQHF. The CDR3 coding sequence is TGTGCCAGCAGCTTGGAGAGGGGGGGGACTAGCAATCAGCCCCAGCATTTT.

The CDR3 loop is CASSYRGRNTEAFF. The CDR3 region has the DNA TGTGCCAGCAGCTACAGGGGGCGAAACACTGAAGCTTTCTTT. The chain links TRBV11-2 to TRBJ1-1; TRBD1 agrees at 9 bases. This CDR3 contains 14 residues. J gave up 2 bases and V 4 bases, and 2 bases lay outside the gene matches. From germline, CDR1 is SGHAT and CDR2 FQNNGV.

This chain uses TRBV25-1 with TRBJ2-7; D might be TRBD1 (5 bases). This CDR3 contains 12 residues. Germline V CDR1 and CDR2: MGHDK, SYGVNS. Trimming took off 11 bases at V and 3 bases at J, with 14 bases between the two ends. CDR3 sequence reads: CASEGVYYEQYF. The CDR3 DNA sequence: TGTGCCTCGGAAGGGGTTTACTACGAGCAGTACTTC.

The chain couples TRBV6-6 to TRBJ1-5, with TRBD1 as a possible D gene (5 bases). Germline V gene lookup returns CDR1 MNHNY and CDR2 SVGAGI (reference sequence). The CDR3 is 15 amino acids. The V gene lost 7 bases and the J gene lost 3 bases, with 16 bases spanning the gap. CDR3 DNA: TGTGCCAGCACCGATGAAACAGGTTTCAATCAGCCCCAGCATTTT. The encoded protein is CASTDETGFNQPQHF.

CDR3 protein: CASSLAGRDTYEQYF. The CDR3 DNA reads TGTGCCAGCAGCTTAGCGGGGCGGGATACCTACGAGCAGTACTTC. The chain recombines TRBV7-6 with TRBJ2-7; tentatively, D is TRBD2 (6 bases). Germline CDR1 is SGHVS and CDR2 is FNYEAQ. The CDR3 covers 15 residues. V was cut by 0 bases and J by 2 bases, with 11 bases left in between.

The rearrangement links TRBV11-2 to TRBJ2-3, with TRBD1 matching 9 bases. V trimming: 5 bases; J trimming: 4 bases; junction bases outside the gene matches: 4. Germline V gives CDR1 SGHAT, CDR2 FQNNGV. This CDR3 contains 14 residues. This CDR3 is CASSMDRGADTQYF. In DNA form, the CDR3 reads TGTGCCAGCAGCATGGACAGGGGAGCAGATACGCAGTATTTT.

The rearrangement joins TRBV7-2 to TRBJ1-4; D call uncertain. This CDR3 has 16 amino acids. Germline CDR1 is SGHTA and CDR2 is FQGNSA. V was cut by 1 base and J by 0 bases, with 9 bases left in between. The CDR3 sequence: CASSLVPVATNEKLFF. CDR3 DNA: TGTGCCAGCAGCTTAGTCCCGGTTGCAACTAATGAAAAACTGTTTTTT.

The V gene is TRBV5-5, the J gene TRBJ2-7, with D tentatively TRBD2 (6 bases). Trimming took off 1 base at V and 5 bases at J, with 13 bases between the two ends. Germline V gives CDR1 SGHKS, CDR2 YYEKEE (reference sequence). This CDR3 has 14 residues. The CDR3, as DNA: TGTGCCAGCAGCTTGACGGGAGTCCCCCACGAGCAGTACTTC. Its translation: CASSLTGVPHEQYF.

V is TRBV6-2 or TRBV6-3 and J is TRBJ1-2; TRBD1 is a possible D gene (5 bases). The V end was cut by 4 bases, the J end by 4 bases, with 10 bases between. CDR1 and CDR2 (germline): MNHEY, SVGEGT. This CDR3 region has 13 residues. In nucleotides, the CDR3 is TGTGCCAGCAGTTCCGATAGGGGCTATGGCTACACCTTC. It codes for CASSSDRGYGYTF.

A single count supports this clone. The rearrangement uses TRBV2 and TRBJ2-2, with D tentatively TRBD1 (6 bases). The V gene lost 6 bases and the J gene lost 4 bases, with 24 bases spanning the gap. The CDR3 sequence is 18 residues long. Germline V gives CDR1 SNHLY, CDR2 FYNNEI. In DNA, the CDR3 is TGTGCCAGCAGGCAAAACCCGGGCCTAAGGGGGATCACCGGGGAGCTGTTTTTT. It is translated as CASRQNPGLRGITGELFF.

This chain connects TRBV5-4 to TRBJ2-3; maybe TRBD2 (6 bases). V shed 0 bases and J shed 0 bases, with 11 bases lying between them. This CDR3 has 16 amino acids. Per the germline V gene, CDR1 is SGHNT and CDR2 is YYREEE (reference sequence). CDR3 sequence reads: CASSLEGGVSTDTQYF. CDR3 DNA: TGTGCCAGCAGCTTGGAGGGCGGGGTCAGCACAGATACGCAGTATTTT. Complete variable domain (other parts from reference TRBV5-4 and TRBJ2-3): ETGVTQSPTHLIKTRGQQVTLRCSSQSGHNTVSWYQQALGQGPQFIFQYYREEENGRGNFPPRFSGLQFPNYSSELNVNALELDDSALYLCASSLEGGVSTDTQYFGPGTRLTVL.

The V and J genes are TRBV19 and TRBJ2-5, with 13 bases lining up with TRBD2. Germline lookup yields CDR1 LNHDA and CDR2 SQIVND (reference sequence). Trimming took 5 bases from V and 4 from J; bases not matched to a gene: 10. This CDR3 is 17 amino acids long. Here the CDR3 DNA reads TGTGCCAGTAGTGCCCATTGGACTAGCGGGAGAGGAGAGACCCAGTACTTC. Protein: CASSAHWTSGRGETQYF.

The gene calls are TRBV5-1 and TRBJ1-2; 9 nucleotides line up with TRBD1. Trimming took 3 bases from V and 12 from J; bases not matched to a gene: 6. The CDR3 totals 12 residues. Germline V gene data show CDR1 as SGHRS and CDR2 as YFSETQ. Written as DNA, the CDR3 is TGCGCCAGCAGCTCCGGACAGGGGTTGAACACCTTC. Its protein is CASSSGQGLNTF.

In nucleotides, the CDR3 is TGTGCCAGCAGCCAAGGACAGGGGTCGTCGAAGCTGTTTTTT. This translates into CASSQGQGSSKLFF. V gene TRBV14 combines with J gene TRBJ2-2; TRBD1 matches 8 bases. The CDR3 loop spans 14 amino acids. Germline V CDR1 and CDR2: SGHDN, FVKESK. V was pared by 1 base and J by 12 bases, with 7 bases of the junction left unmatched.